This T cell receptor (beta chain) was recovered during a study of Ad26.COV2.S vaccination and SARS-CoV-2 variants. Study-level information: Ad26.COV2.S, an intramuscular injection, was given once or twice 56 days apart.

Treatment given: 15 to 20 received Ad26.COV2.S at low or high dose, single or two shots; five or six received placebo; per-sample allocation not given. The study sampled participants on day 63 after the first vaccine or placebo injection. Study observations and caveats: People who got the vaccine or the placebo had similar non-spike TCR breadth.

This CDR3 contains 13 residues. V trimming: 7 bases; J trimming: 6 bases; junction bases outside the gene matches: 5. Germline V gives CDR1 MNHEY, CDR2 SVGAGI. In the case of this clone: Its antigen remains unidentified.

Some clones are missing from TCRdb's copy, which holds only in-frame ones; the method was immunoSEQ multiplex PCR. The sample carries about 400,000 clones, around 92% recorded once. This specimen was peripheral blood, taken in a trial of Ad26.COV2.S vaccine versus placebo. The J gene is TRBJ1-5, the V gene TRBV6-5; 8 nucleotides align to TRBD1. The sequence derives from a person between 18 and 65 years old who received the Ad26.COV2.S COVID-19 vaccine or a placebo. The CDR3 loop reads CASTGGDSQPQHF. The CDR3 DNA reads as TGTGCCAGCACAGGGGGCGACAGTCAGCCCCAGCATTTT.